This entry lists 28 T cell receptor beta chains sequenced from one sample in a study of identical twins. TCRdb independently ran MiXCR on the 5' RACE reads; one entry per CDR3 protein. The sample shows 500,000 or so distinct CDR3 sequences, approximately 14% of them seen only once. This sample was also put to use in a study of yellow fever vaccine responses in identical twins.

Material: CD4+ T cells sorted from blood. The receptor source for this set is a woman under 30 in good health.

This clonotype was detected only a few times. This chain connects TRBV29-1 to TRBJ1-6; D gene uncertain. V lost 4 bases and J lost 6, with 10 bases in between. The CDR3 length is 13 residues. CDR1 is SQVTM, CDR2 ANQGSEA, per germline. The CDR3, as DNA: TGCAGCGTTGGGATTGGGAGTAATTCACCCCTCCACTTT. Its translation: CSVGIGSNSPLHF.

This chain links TRBV11-2 with TRBJ2-3, with 10 bases identical to TRBD2. V was clipped by 5 bases and J by 0 bases; unmatched bases: 20. Germline V CDR1 and CDR2: SGHAT, FQNNGV. The CDR3 extends over 21 amino acids. In nucleotides, the CDR3 is TGTGCCAGCAGCAGACGAGGGACTAGCGCCTTAGTGGGCCCTAGCACAGATACGCAGTATTTT. Translation: CASSRRGTSALVGPSTDTQYF. Using reference TRBV11-2 and TRBJ2-3 for the parts outside the CDR3, the full variable domain is EAGVAQSPRYKIIEKRQSVAFWCNPISGHATLYWYQQILGQGPKLLIQFQNNGVVDDSQLPKDRFSAERLKGVDSTLKIQPAKLEDSAVYLCASSRRGTSALVGPSTDTQYFGPGTRLTVL.

The chain uses TRBV6-2 or TRBV6-3 and TRBJ2-1; 13 nucleotides align to TRBD2. This CDR3 contains 20 residues. V trimming: 6 bases; J trimming: 1 base; junction bases outside the gene matches: 15. CDR1 is MNHEY, CDR2 SVGEGT, per germline. CDR3 DNA sequence: TGTGCCAGCAGATCCGGACTAGCGGGAGTTCGACCTAGGTCCTACAATGAGCAGTTCTTC. Residues: CASRSGLAGVRPRSYNEQFF.

This clonotype has just a few counts. The V call is TRBV6-1, the J call TRBJ2-7; 13 bases map to TRBD2. The J segment lost 2 bases and the V segment lost 5 bases, leaving 3 bases of the junction unmatched. The length of the CDR3 is 15 residues. The V gene's germline CDR1 is MNHNS and CDR2 SASEGT. This CDR3 is CASSPTSGRAYEQYF. In DNA form, the CDR3 reads TGTGCCAGCAGTCCCACTAGCGGGAGGGCCTACGAGCAGTACTTC.

This rearrangement joins TRBV20-1 to TRBJ2-2; tentatively, D is TRBD1 (5 bases). Trimming cost V 5 bases and J 4 bases, with 14 bases left between them. In germline, CDR1 is DFQATT, CDR2 SNEGSKA (reference sequence). The CDR3 runs 14 residues. In DNA, the CDR3 is TGCAGTGCTCCCCCCCAGGGTTCCACCGGGGAGCTGTTTTTT. Encoded protein: CSAPPQGSTGELFF.

This clonotype was detected only a few times. The chain combines TRBV20-1 with TRBJ2-2, with D possibly being TRBD1 (6 bases). Per the germline V gene, CDR1 is DFQATT and CDR2 is SNEGSKA (reference sequence). The CDR3 is 14 residues long. The V end lost 2 bases, the J end lost 1 base, and 8 bases lay between the germline ends. The CDR3 bases are TGCAGTGCTAGATCCAGGGGGAACACCGGGGAGCTGTTTTTT. It codes for CSARSRGNTGELFF.

This clonotype was recorded many times. The chain couples TRBV20-1 to TRBJ2-5; no firm D call. The CDR3 has 11 residues. From germline, CDR1 is DFQATT and CDR2 SNEGSKA (reference sequence). Trimming took off 5 bases at V and 5 bases at J, with 9 bases between the two ends. CDR3 sequence: CSAFLGETQYF. CDR3 nucleotides: TGCAGTGCTTTTTTAGGGGAGACCCAGTACTTC.

This chain links TRBV7-9 with TRBJ2-1; 9 nucleotides match TRBD1. CDR1 is SEHNR, CDR2 FQNEAQ, per germline (reference sequence). The J segment lost 6 bases and the V segment lost 6 bases, leaving 6 bases of the junction unmatched. The CDR3 contains 14 residues. In nucleotides, the CDR3 is TGTGCCAGCAGTTTACAGGGGGCCTTCAATGAGCAGTTCTTC. Translating gives CASSLQGAFNEQFF.

In nucleotides, the CDR3 is TGTGCCAGCAAGGTGACAGGGGTCTACGAGCAGTACTTC. Amino acids: CASKVTGVYEQYF. The rearrangement joins TRBV6-2 or TRBV6-3 to TRBJ2-7; 8 bases agree with TRBD1. V gave up 7 bases and J gave up 3 bases; unmatched junction bases: 5. CDR3 length: 13 residues. Germline loops: CDR1 MNHEY, CDR2 SVGEGT.

The V gene is TRBV5-6, the J gene TRBJ1-1; 7 nucleotides line up with TRBD1. CDR1 is SGHDT and CDR2 is YYEEEE in the germline V gene. The V gene end was trimmed by 2 bases and the J gene end by 0 bases; junction bases not matched to a gene: 4. The CDR3 extends over 15 amino acids. The CDR3 DNA reads as TGTGCCAGCAGCTTTCGACAGGGTATGAACACTGAAGCTTTCTTT. It is translated as CASSFRQGMNTEAFF.

This clonotype was recorded a few times. This chain uses TRBV28 with TRBJ1-3; no clear D gene. The CDR3 has 12 amino acids. Per germline, CDR1 MDHEN and CDR2 SYDVKM. With 4 bases removed from V and 10 bases from J, the gap between germline ends came to 11 bases. The CDR3 nucleotides are TGTGCCAGCAGTTCATTTGGGGATACCATATATTTT. It yields the protein CASSSFGDTIYF.

V usage is TRBV7-2 and J usage is TRBJ2-2; D call uncertain. The length of the CDR3 is 12 residues. V was trimmed by 5 bases and J by 7 bases, leaving 8 bases between them. Germline V lookup: CDR1 SGHTA, CDR2 FQGNSA. The DNA of the CDR3 is TGTGCCAGCAGCCAACACGGCGGGGAGCTGTTTTTT. Translation gives CASSQHGGELFF.

In this sample, this clonotype turned up a few times. The genes are TRBV5-1 and TRBJ2-7; TRBD1 matches at 10 bases. Germline V gene lookup returns CDR1 SGHRS and CDR2 YFSETQ. The CDR3 is 16 amino acids. Trimming removed 6 bases from V and 7 bases from J; junction bases left unmatched: 16. For the CDR3, the DNA is TGCGCCAGCACCAATCTGCCGGGACAGGGGACGGGGGAGCAGTACTTC. Its protein is CASTNLPGQGTGEQYF.

V gene TRBV6-2 or TRBV6-3 combines with J gene TRBJ2-3; D may be TRBD2 (6 bases). The V gene lost 4 bases and the J gene lost 14 bases, with 13 bases spanning the gap. Germline CDR1 MNHEY, CDR2 SVGEGT. This CDR3 region has 11 residues. This CDR3 is CASSSTDGGYF. The DNA of the CDR3 is TGTGCCAGCAGTTCAACGGACGGGGGGTATTTT.

The gene calls are TRBV20-1 and TRBJ2-3, with 12 positions matching TRBD2. Germline CDR1 is DFQATT and CDR2 is SNEGSKA (reference sequence). Trimming at V came to 5 bases and at J to 0 bases, leaving 6 bases not matched to a gene. The CDR3 length is 16 residues. The CDR3 is CSASTGTSGSTDTQYF. DNA of the CDR3: TGCAGTGCTTCAACCGGGACTAGCGGGAGCACAGATACGCAGTATTTT.

The rearrangement links TRBV20-1 to TRBJ1-2, with 7 nucleotides matching TRBD1. V dropped 3 bases and J dropped 2; count of bases not matched to a gene: 3. The length of the CDR3 is 13 residues. Germline V gene lookup returns CDR1 DFQATT and CDR2 SNEGSKA (reference sequence). Written as DNA, the CDR3 is TGCAGTGCTAGGCGGGACAGAAACTATGGCTACACCTTC. This encodes CSARRDRNYGYTF.

This clonotype was seen many times. The chain uses TRBV12-3 or TRBV12-4 and TRBJ1-5; the D is unclear. Trimming took 1 base from V and 4 from J, leaving 5 bases between them. This CDR3 contains 13 residues. CDR3 protein: CASSLVRNQPQHF. The CDR3 DNA follows: TGTGCCAGCAGTTTAGTCAGGAATCAGCCCCAGCATTTT.

The gene calls are TRBV12-3 or TRBV12-4 and TRBJ2-1; TRBD2 matches 12 bases. The CDR3 loop spans 17 amino acids. V dropped 3 bases and J dropped 9; count of bases not matched to a gene: 12. CDR3 sequence (DNA): TGTGCCAGCAGTTTTTGGGCTGCTAGCGGGGGGGCTATTGAGCAGTTCTTC. This gives the protein CASSFWAASGGAIEQFF.

V gene TRBV7-9 combines with J gene TRBJ1-6; D is unclear. The ends were cut back, 3 bases at V and 10 bases at J, with 10 bases in the middle. Germline CDR1 SEHNR, CDR2 FQNEAQ (reference sequence). CDR3 size: 13 residues. The CDR3: CASSFKANSPLHF. CDR3 DNA sequence: TGTGCCAGCAGCTTCAAGGCAAACTCACCCCTCCACTTT.

This clonotype was detected many times. This chain uses TRBV6-1 with TRBJ2-7, with a possible D match to TRBD2 (6 bases). In germline, CDR1 is MNHNS, CDR2 SASEGT. The CDR3 contains 15 residues. Trimming pared 6 bases from V and 3 bases from J, leaving 18 bases between. The CDR3 sequence: CASRDGGYPLYEQYF. The DNA for the CDR3 is TGTGCCAGCAGGGATGGGGGGTATCCCCTCTACGAGCAGTACTTC.

Notes on this clonotype: This sequence may be a read error, since a much larger clone differs from it by one base. The chain recombines TRBV5-1 with TRBJ2-1; 8 positions agree with TRBD2. Looked up from germline, CDR1 is SGHRS and CDR2 is YFSETQ. Trimming cost V 4 bases and J 10 bases; bases outside gene matches: 10. This CDR3 is built from 14 residues. In DNA form, the CDR3 reads TGCGCCAGCAGCAAGGGACTAGTGGGAGACGAGCAGTTCTTC. Amino acids: CASSKGLVGDEQFF.

The chain is built from TRBV6-1 and TRBJ2-5, with 10 bases identical to TRBD2. Germline V gene lookup returns CDR1 MNHNS and CDR2 SASEGT. The CDR3 sequence is 18 residues long. The trim removed 4 bases at V and 2 bases at J, leaving 13 bases unmatched. Here the CDR3 reads CASSGRAPSGGRQETQYF. CDR3 nucleotides: TGTGCCAGCAGTGGCCGGGCGCCTAGCGGGGGCCGACAAGAGACCCAGTACTTC.

This clonotype was detected a few times. The rearrangement joins TRBV4-3 to TRBJ2-1; D is possibly TRBD1 (5 bases). The CDR3 length is 16 residues. Looked up from germline, CDR1 is LGHNA and CDR2 is YSLEER. V shed 0 bases and J shed 10 bases, with 19 bases lying between them. The CDR3 nucleotides read TGCGCCAGCAGCCAAGATCACAATATACCGGCAGGGGAGCAGTTCTTC. Its protein product is CASSQDHNIPAGEQFF.

The chain links TRBV6-2 or TRBV6-3 to TRBJ2-7; D may be TRBD1 (5 bases). Germline V gene sequence: CDR1 MNHEY, CDR2 SVGEGT. V gave up 5 bases and J gave up 7 bases, with 18 bases separating them. This CDR3 region has 14 residues. DNA for the CDR3: TGTGCCAGCAGTACGGACGGTTGGAAGGGGGAGCAGTACTTC. It yields the protein CASSTDGWKGEQYF.

The count of this clonotype is one. The V gene is TRBV10-3, the J gene TRBJ2-3; 14 nucleotides line up with TRBD2. The junction had 9 bases not matched to a gene; V was cut back by 2 bases and J by 5 bases. The CDR3 loop spans 18 amino acids. Germline assignment: CDR1 ENHRY and CDR2 SYGVKD. The CDR3 DNA reads as TGTGCCATCAGTGAGGCGGGACTAGCGGGAGTAAGTCGAGATACGCAGTATTTT. It codes for CAISEAGLAGVSRDTQYF.

This clonotype was detected only a few times. The J gene is TRBJ1-3, the V gene TRBV20-1, with D uncertain. There are 12 residues in the CDR3. Trimming shortened V by 6 bases and J by 4 bases, and 10 bases separated the two germline ends. Germline V lookup: CDR1 DFQATT, CDR2 SNEGSKA (reference sequence). CDR3 residues: CSADTMGNTIYF. As DNA, the CDR3 is TGCAGTGCCGACACGATGGGAAACACCATATATTTT.

This clonotype turned up a few times. The V call is TRBV12-3 or TRBV12-4, the J call TRBJ2-5; TRBD1 is a possible D gene (6 bases). The length of the CDR3 is 14 residues. V was shortened by 5 bases and J by 4 bases, with 14 bases between the two germline ends. CDR3 DNA: TGTGCCAGCAGTCTTGGCTCGACAGGAGAGACCCAGTACTTC. Translating gives CASSLGSTGETQYF.

The chain combines TRBV2 with TRBJ2-3, with D perhaps matching TRBD1 or TRBD2 (5 bases each). Between the trimmed V and J ends, which lost 6 bases and 2 bases, there was a span of 15 bases. The CDR3 runs to 15 residues. Germline CDR1 and CDR2: SNHLY and FYNNEI. Written as DNA, the CDR3 is TGTGCCAGCAGGAGATGGGGCGGGCCCACAGATACGCAGTATTTT. Translated, it gives CASRRWGGPTDTQYF.